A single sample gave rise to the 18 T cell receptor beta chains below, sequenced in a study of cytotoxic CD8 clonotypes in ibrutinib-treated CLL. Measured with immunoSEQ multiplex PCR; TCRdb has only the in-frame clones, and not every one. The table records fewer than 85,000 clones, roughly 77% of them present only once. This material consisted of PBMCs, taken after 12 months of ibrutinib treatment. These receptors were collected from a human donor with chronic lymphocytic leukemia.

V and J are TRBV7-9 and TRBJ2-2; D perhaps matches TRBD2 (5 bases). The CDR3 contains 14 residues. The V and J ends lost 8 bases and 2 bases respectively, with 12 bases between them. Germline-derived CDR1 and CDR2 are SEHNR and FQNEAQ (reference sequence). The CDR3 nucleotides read TGTGCCAGCGCGCGCGGGCAAAACACCGGGGAGCTGTTTTTT. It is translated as CASARGQNTGELFF.

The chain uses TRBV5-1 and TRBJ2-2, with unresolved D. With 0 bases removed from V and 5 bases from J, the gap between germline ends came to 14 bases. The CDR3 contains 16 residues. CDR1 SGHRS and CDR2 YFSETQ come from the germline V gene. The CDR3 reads CASSLGWSAGTGELFF. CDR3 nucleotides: TGCGCCAGCAGCTTGGGGTGGTCTGCCGGGACCGGGGAGCTGTTTTTT.

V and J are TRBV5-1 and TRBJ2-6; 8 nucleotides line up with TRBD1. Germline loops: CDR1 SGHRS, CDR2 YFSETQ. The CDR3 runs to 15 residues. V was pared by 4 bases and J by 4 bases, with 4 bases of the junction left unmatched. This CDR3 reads CASSPTGAGANVLTF. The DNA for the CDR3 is TGCGCCAGCAGCCCGACAGGGGCGGGGGCCAACGTCCTGACTTTC.

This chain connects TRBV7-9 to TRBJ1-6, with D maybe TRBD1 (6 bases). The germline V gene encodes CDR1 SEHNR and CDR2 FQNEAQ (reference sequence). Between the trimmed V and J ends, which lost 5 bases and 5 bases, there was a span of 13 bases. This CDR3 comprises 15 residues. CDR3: CASSAPGGNNSPLHF. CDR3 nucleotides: TGTGCCAGCAGCGCCCCGGGGGGCAATAATTCACCCCTCCACTTT.

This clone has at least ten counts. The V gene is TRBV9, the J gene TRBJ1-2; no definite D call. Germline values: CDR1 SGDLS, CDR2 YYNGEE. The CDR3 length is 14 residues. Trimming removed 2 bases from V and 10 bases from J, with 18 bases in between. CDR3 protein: CASSVGSGPPLYTF. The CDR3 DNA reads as TGTGCCAGCAGCGTTGGGTCGGGCCCACCCCTCTACACCTTC.

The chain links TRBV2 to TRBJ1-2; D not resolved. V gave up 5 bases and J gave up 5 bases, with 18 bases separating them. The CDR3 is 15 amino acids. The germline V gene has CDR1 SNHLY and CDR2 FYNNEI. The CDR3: CASSSYAGFVYGYTF. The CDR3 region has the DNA TGTGCCAGCAGTAGCTACGCAGGTTTCGTGTATGGCTACACCTTC. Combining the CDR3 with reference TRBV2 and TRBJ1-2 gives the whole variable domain EPEVTQTPSHQVTQMGQEVILRCVPISNHLYFYWYRQILGQKVEFLVSFYNNEISEKSEIFDDQFSVERPDGSNFTLKIRSTKLEDSAMYFCASSSYAGFVYGYTFGSGTRLTVV.

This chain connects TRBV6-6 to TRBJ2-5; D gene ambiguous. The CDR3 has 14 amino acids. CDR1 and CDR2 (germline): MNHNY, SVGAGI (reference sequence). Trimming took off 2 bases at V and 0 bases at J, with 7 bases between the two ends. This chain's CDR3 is CASSYARNQETQYF. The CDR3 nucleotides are TGTGCCAGCAGTTACGCCAGGAACCAAGAGACCCAGTACTTC.

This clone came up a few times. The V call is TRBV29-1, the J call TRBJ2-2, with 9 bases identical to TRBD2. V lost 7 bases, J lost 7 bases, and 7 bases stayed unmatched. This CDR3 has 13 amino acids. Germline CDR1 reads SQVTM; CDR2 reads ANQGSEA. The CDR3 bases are TGCAGCGCTGAGCGGGAGGTTGGCGGGGAGCTGTTTTTT. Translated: CSAEREVGGELFF.

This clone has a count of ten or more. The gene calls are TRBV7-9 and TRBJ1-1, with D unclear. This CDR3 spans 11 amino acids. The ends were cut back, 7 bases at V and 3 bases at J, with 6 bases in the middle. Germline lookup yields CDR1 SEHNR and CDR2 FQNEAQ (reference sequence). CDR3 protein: CASTRYTEAFF. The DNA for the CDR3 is TGTGCCAGCACCCGCTACACTGAAGCTTTCTTT. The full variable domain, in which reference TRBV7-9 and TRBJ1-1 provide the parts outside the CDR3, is DTGVSQNPRHKITKRGQNVTFRCDPISEHNRLYWYRQTLGQGPEFLTYFQNEAQLEKSRLLSDRFSAERPKGSFSTLEIQRTEQGDSAMYLCASTRYTEAFFGQGTRLTVV.

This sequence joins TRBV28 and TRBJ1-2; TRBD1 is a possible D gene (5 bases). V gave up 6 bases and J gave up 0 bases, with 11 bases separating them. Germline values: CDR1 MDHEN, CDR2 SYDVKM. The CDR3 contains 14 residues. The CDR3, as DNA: TGTGCCAGCAGCCCCGGACAAACTAACTATGGCTACACCTTC. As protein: CASSPGQTNYGYTF.

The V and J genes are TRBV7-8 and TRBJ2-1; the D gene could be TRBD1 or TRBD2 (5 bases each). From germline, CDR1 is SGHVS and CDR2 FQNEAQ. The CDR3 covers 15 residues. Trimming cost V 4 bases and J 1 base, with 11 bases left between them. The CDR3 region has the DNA TGTGCCAGCAGCTGGGGGACGGCATCCTACAATGAGCAGTTCTTC. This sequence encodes CASSWGTASYNEQFF.

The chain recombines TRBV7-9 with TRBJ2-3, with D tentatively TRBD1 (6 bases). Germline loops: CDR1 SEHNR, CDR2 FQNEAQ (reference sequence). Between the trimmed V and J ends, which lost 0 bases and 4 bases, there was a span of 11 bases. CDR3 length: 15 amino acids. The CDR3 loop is CASSLAGAWPDTQYF. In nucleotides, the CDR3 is TGTGCCAGCAGCTTAGCGGGGGCCTGGCCAGATACGCAGTATTTT.

The CDR3 region has the DNA TGTGCCAGCAGCTTAACCAGGCAGGGGAGCGAGCAGTACTTC. Translated, it gives CASSLTRQGSEQYF. The chain is built from TRBV7-2 and TRBJ2-7; D is possibly TRBD1 (6 bases). CDR1 and CDR2 (germline): SGHTA, FQGNSA. Trimming left V 2 bases short and J 6 bases short, with 14 bases between. The CDR3 has 14 amino acids.

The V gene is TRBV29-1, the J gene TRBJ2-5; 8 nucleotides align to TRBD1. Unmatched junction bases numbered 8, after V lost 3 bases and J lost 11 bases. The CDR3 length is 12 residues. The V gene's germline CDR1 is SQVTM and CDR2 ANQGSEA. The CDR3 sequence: CSVEGQAGAQYF. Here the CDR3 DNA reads TGCAGCGTTGAGGGACAGGCCGGGGCGCAGTACTTC.

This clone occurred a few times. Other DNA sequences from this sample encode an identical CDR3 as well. CDR3 region: CSVGRTSGGNEQFF. The CDR3 DNA reads as TGCAGCGTTGGGAGGACTAGCGGGGGCAATGAGCAGTTCTTC. The rearrangement uses TRBV29-1 and TRBJ2-1; TRBD2 matches 13 bases. The CDR3 loop spans 14 amino acids. After removal of 4 bases from V and 6 bases from J, the junction contained 3 bases not matched to a gene. Germline values: CDR1 SQVTM, CDR2 ANQGSEA.

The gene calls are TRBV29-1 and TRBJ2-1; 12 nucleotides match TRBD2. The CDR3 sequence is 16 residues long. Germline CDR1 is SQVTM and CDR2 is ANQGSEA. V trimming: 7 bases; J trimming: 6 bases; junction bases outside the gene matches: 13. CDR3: CSAGGASGRARNEQFF. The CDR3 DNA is TGCAGCGCCGGGGGGGCTAGCGGGAGGGCCCGCAATGAGCAGTTCTTC.

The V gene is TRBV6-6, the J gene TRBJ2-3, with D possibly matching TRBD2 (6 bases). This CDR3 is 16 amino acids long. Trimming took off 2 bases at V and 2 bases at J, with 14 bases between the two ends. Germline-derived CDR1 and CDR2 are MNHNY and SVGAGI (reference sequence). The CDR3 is CASSYQGGTLTDTQYF. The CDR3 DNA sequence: TGTGCCAGCAGTTACCAGGGCGGGACCCTCACAGATACGCAGTATTTT.

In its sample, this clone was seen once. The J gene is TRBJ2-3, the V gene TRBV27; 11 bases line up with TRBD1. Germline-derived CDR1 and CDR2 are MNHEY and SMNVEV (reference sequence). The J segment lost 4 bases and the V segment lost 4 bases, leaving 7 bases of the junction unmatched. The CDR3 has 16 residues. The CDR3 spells CASSWAGTGGSDTQYF. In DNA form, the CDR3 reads TGTGCCAGCAGTTGGGCCGGGACAGGGGGTTCAGATACGCAGTATTTT.